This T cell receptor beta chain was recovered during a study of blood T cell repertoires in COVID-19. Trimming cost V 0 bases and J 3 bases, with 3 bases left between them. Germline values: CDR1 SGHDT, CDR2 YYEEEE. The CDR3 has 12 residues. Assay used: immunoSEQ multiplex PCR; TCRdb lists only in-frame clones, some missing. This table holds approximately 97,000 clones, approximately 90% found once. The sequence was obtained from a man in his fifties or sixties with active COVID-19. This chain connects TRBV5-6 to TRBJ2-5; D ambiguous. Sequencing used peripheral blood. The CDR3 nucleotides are TGTGCCAGCAGCTTGGCTAAAGAGACCCAGTACTTC. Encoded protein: CASSLAKETQYF. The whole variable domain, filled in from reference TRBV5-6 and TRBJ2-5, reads DAGVTQSPTHLIKTRGQQVTLRCSPKSGHDTVSWYQQALGQGPQFIFQYYEEEERQRGNFPDRFSGHQFPNYSSELNVNALLLGDSALYLCASSLAKETQYFGPGTRLLVL.